This TCR beta chain comes out of a study of T cells after yellow fever vaccination. Findings and caveats of the study: In post-booster samples, most primary-vaccination clones reappeared (just under 98% CD4, 70% to 90% CD8). There was a small share of clonotypes that showed up in both the CD4 and CD8 compartments. Weaker in magnitude, the secondary response showed a faster peak on day 5 versus 15. The bulk population could contribute abundant contaminating clonotypes to FACS-sorted repertoires.

J gave up 4 bases and V 6 bases, and 4 bases lay outside the gene matches. The CDR3 is 13 residues long. Germline-derived CDR1 and CDR2 are MNHEY and SVGAGI. MiXCR, run by TCRdb on the 5' RACE reads, gives a single entry per CDR3 protein. The sample contains some 240,000 distinct CDR3 sequences, less than 3.5% of which appear only once. This clonotype was counted at least ten times. Its antigen remains unidentified. This clonotype was sampled from a man aged 18 to 30 who received the YFV17D yellow fever vaccine. The chain carries TRBV6-5 and TRBJ2-3; 7 bases are shared with TRBD1. Sequencing was performed on CD4+ T cells sorted from PBMCs, taken 10 days after the yellow fever booster vaccination. The CDR3, as DNA: TGTGCCAGCAGGACAGGGTTCCCAGATACGCAGTATTTT. This codes for CASRTGFPDTQYF.